Included here is one T cell receptor (beta chain) sequence, with context. The data originate from a study of shared clonotypes between healthy human individuals. Trimming pared 8 bases from V and 3 bases from J, leaving 11 bases between. CDR1 and CDR2 (germline): SGHAT, FQNNGV. The CDR3 is 14 residues long. Sorted-subset replicate PCR reactions contained roughly 190 ng DNA, corresponding to about 30,000 T cell genomes. Here immunoSEQ multiplex PCR was the method, and the copy in TCRdb shows in-frame clones only, minus some. The profile covers about 2.4 million clones, with around nine tenths appearing a single time and 0.13% to 0.15% taken by the ten largest. Each sample came from a Caucasian adult donor living in Nashville, Tennessee. Memory CD4+ cells were the fraction left after CD45RA+ naive selection.

The sequencing sample was made of naive CD4+ T cells sorted from blood. As for subset: CD45RA+ positively selected. The V and J genes are TRBV11-2 and TRBJ1-6; no clear D. The clonotype originates from a man younger than 30 in good health. The DNA for the CDR3 is TGTGCCAGCGGACCGGCTTTCTATAATTCACCCCTCCACTTT. Its translation: CASGPAFYNSPLHF.